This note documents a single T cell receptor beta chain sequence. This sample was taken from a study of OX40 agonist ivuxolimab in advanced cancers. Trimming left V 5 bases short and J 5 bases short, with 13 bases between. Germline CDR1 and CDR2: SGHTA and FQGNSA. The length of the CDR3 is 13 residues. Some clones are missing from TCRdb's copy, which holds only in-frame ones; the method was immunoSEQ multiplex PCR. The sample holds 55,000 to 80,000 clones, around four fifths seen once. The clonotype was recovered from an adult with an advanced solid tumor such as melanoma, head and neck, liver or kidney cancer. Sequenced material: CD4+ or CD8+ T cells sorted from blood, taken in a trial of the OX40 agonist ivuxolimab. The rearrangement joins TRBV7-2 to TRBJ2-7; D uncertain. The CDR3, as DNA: TGTGCCAGCAGCCTAGGGCCTGAGGACGAGCAGTACTTC. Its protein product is CASSLGPEDEQYF.